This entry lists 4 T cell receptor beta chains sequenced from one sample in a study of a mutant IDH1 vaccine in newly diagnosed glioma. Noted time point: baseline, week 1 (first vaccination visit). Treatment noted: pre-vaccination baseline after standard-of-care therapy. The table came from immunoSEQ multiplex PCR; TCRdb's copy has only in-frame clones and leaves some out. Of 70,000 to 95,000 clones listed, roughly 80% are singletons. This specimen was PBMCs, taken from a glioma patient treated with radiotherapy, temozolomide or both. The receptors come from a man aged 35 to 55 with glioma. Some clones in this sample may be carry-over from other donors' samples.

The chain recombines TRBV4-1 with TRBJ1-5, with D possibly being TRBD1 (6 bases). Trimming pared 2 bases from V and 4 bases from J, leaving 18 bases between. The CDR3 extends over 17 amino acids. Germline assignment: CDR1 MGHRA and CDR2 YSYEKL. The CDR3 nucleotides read TGCGCCAGCAGCCAACAAGACCTGACAGGCGCAAATCAGCCCCAGCATTTT. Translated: CASSQQDLTGANQPQHF.

The CDR3 here is CASSRDGLFETQYF. Written as DNA, the CDR3 is TGTGCCAGCAGCCGGGACGGCTTATTTGAGACCCAGTACTTC. The rearrangement joins TRBV6-5 to TRBJ2-5; D is tentatively TRBD1 or TRBD2 (5 bases each). Germline V gives CDR1 MNHEY, CDR2 SVGAGI. Trimming shortened V by 6 bases and J by 5 bases, and 16 bases separated the two germline ends. CDR3 length equals 14 residues.

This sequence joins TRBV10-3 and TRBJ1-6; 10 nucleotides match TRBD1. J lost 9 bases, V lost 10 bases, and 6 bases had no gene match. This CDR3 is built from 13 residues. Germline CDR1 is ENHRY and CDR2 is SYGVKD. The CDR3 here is CATRQGASSPLHF. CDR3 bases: TGTGCCACGCGACAGGGGGCCTCTTCACCCCTCCACTTT.

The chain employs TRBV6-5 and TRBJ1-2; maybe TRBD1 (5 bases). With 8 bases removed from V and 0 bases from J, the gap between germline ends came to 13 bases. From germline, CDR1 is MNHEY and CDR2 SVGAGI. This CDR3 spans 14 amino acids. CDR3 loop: CASGLTAANYGYTF. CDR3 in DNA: TGTGCCAGCGGCCTGACAGCCGCTAACTATGGCTACACCTTC.